Below, 31 T cell receptor beta chains from the same sample are listed, as sequenced in a study of T cell responses to AZD1222 COVID-19 vaccine. TCRdb's copy holds only in-frame clones and misses some; the assay was immunoSEQ multiplex PCR. The table shows under 70,000 clones, with around 90% occurring only once. Sequencing used peripheral blood, obtained 28 days after the second AZD1222 dose. These TCRs come from an adult who received the AZD1222 COVID-19 vaccine.

The chain uses TRBV29-1 and TRBJ2-7; D gene uncertain. Deletions cut 6 bases from V and 0 bases from J, with 9 bases between. Germline V gene sequence: CDR1 SQVTM, CDR2 ANQGSEA. The CDR3 totals 12 residues. Written as DNA, the CDR3 is TGCAGCGTGTCAAGTAACTCCTACGAGCAGTACTTC. The encoded protein is CSVSSNSYEQYF.

The chain recombines TRBV27 with TRBJ2-7; 7 bases line up with TRBD2. The CDR3 is 15 residues long. With 5 bases clipped from V and 6 bases from J, the junction kept 13 bases outside the gene matches. Germline CDR1 MNHEY, CDR2 SMNVEV (reference sequence). For the CDR3, the DNA is TGTGCCAGCAGTCCCCGGGGAGGGTGGAGCCTCGAGCAGTACTTC. This sequence encodes CASSPRGGWSLEQYF.

V is TRBV14 and J is TRBJ2-1, with TRBD2 identical over 11 bases. Germline lookup yields CDR1 SGHDN and CDR2 FVKESK. Germline trimming cut 2 bases from V and 6 bases from J; bases unmatched to any gene: 3. This CDR3 region has 15 residues. In DNA, the CDR3 is TGTGCCAGCAGCCAATCCGGGACTAGCGGCAATGAGCAGTTCTTC. This translates into CASSQSGTSGNEQFF.

The sample holds one count of this clone. The V and J genes are TRBV30 and TRBJ1-6; D not resolved. Germline V gene sequence: CDR1 GTSNPN, CDR2 SVGIG (reference sequence). The CDR3 sequence is 14 residues long. V gave up 0 bases and J gave up 8 bases, with 11 bases separating them. The DNA of the CDR3 is TGTGCCTGGAGTGTAGGACCGGAAGATTCACCCCTCCACTTT. This sequence encodes CAWSVGPEDSPLHF.

The CDR3 protein is CAISDVRVQETQYF. The CDR3 DNA follows: TGTGCCATCAGTGACGTAAGGGTGCAAGAGACCCAGTACTTC. This rearrangement joins TRBV10-3 to TRBJ2-5; unclear D gene. CDR3 size: 14 residues. The V end was cut by 3 bases, the J end by 2 bases, with 10 bases between. Germline CDR1 ENHRY, CDR2 SYGVKD.

The V and J genes are TRBV7-8 and TRBJ2-1; 7 bases match TRBD2. This CDR3 has 17 amino acids. Unmatched junction bases numbered 14, after V lost 5 bases and J lost 4 bases. Germline V lookup: CDR1 SGHVS, CDR2 FQNEAQ. The CDR3 DNA follows: TGTGCCAGCAGCCCACTCGGCGGGAGCGGGGCATACAATGAGCAGTTCTTC. Its protein product is CASSPLGGSGAYNEQFF.

J is TRBJ2-3 and V is TRBV5-6; D might be TRBD2 (5 bases). The germline V gene has CDR1 SGHDT and CDR2 YYEEEE. This CDR3 region has 17 residues. Trimming took 0 bases from V and 4 from J, leaving 18 bases between them. Written as DNA, the CDR3 is TGTGCCAGCAGCTTGGCGTCTGTTCGAACGCGGGCAGATACGCAGTATTTT. Amino acid sequence: CASSLASVRTRADTQYF.

This chain uses TRBV9 with TRBJ2-1, with 9 bases matching TRBD2. This CDR3 comprises 18 residues. V lost 1 base, J lost 0 bases, and 8 bases stayed unmatched. Germline V gene sequence: CDR1 SGDLS, CDR2 YYNGEE. The CDR3 reads CASSVYSGRSSSYNEQFF. As DNA, the CDR3 is TGTGCCAGCAGCGTATACAGCGGGAGGTCAAGCTCCTACAATGAGCAGTTCTTC.

In its sample, this clone was seen once. The chain's CDR3 is CASSLRGGTEAFF. The CDR3 DNA follows: TGCGCCAGCAGCTTGAGAGGGGGCACTGAAGCTTTCTTT. This chain joins TRBV5-1 and TRBJ1-1, with D perhaps TRBD1 (6 bases). The CDR3 totals 13 residues. Germline V gene sequence: CDR1 SGHRS, CDR2 YFSETQ. Trimming removed 1 base at V and 4 bases at J, with 8 bases between.

The chain combines TRBV5-1 with TRBJ2-3, with 12 bases lining up with TRBD1. Germline V gene lookup returns CDR1 SGHRS and CDR2 YFSETQ. Germline trimming cut 1 base from V and 6 bases from J; bases unmatched to any gene: 6. The CDR3 contains 16 residues. The CDR3 spells CASSLPRGTGGDTQYF. The CDR3 bases are TGCGCCAGCAGCTTGCCACGGGGGACAGGGGGCGATACGCAGTATTTT.

This clone appeared a few times. The rearrangement joins TRBV3-1 (or the pseudogene TRBV3-2) to TRBJ1-6; TRBD1 matches at 9 bases. The V gene's germline CDR1 is LGHDT and CDR2 YNNKEL (reference sequence). The trim removed 4 bases at V and 8 bases at J, leaving 3 bases unmatched. The CDR3 spans 14 residues. CDR3 in DNA: TGTGCCAGCAGCCCGACAGGGGGAGATTCACCCCTCCACTTT. Translating gives CASSPTGGDSPLHF.

This clone was observed a single time. The chain uses TRBV19 and TRBJ1-1; 7 bases line up with TRBD1. V gave up 10 bases and J gave up 5 bases; unmatched junction bases: 10. Germline-derived CDR1 and CDR2 are LNHDA and SQIVND (reference sequence). The CDR3 runs 13 residues. In DNA form, the CDR3 reads TGTGCCACCTCGGACAGGAGTCTTACTGAAGCTTTCTTT. Translated: CATSDRSLTEAFF.

The rearrangement links TRBV10-3 to TRBJ2-1; D possibly corresponds to TRBD1 (5 bases). With 0 bases removed from V and 8 bases from J, the gap between germline ends came to 11 bases. Germline assignment: CDR1 ENHRY and CDR2 SYGVKD. This CDR3 comprises 14 residues. The CDR3 region has the DNA TGTGCCATCAGTGAGTCCCAGGGTGTTGATGAGCAGTTCTTC. Amino acids: CAISESQGVDEQFF.

Only a few counts were recorded for this clone. The rearrangement joins TRBV10-1 to TRBJ2-2; the D is unclear. V was pared by 6 bases and J by 2 bases, with 7 bases between. Germline V gene data show CDR1 as WNHNN and CDR2 as SYGVQD (reference sequence). The CDR3 is 13 amino acids. CDR3 sequence (DNA): TGCGCCAGCAGCCACGTTAACACCGGGGAGCTGTTTTTT. Translated, it gives CASSHVNTGELFF.

The chain has TRBV25-1 and TRBJ2-1, with 8 bases aligning to TRBD2. Germline V CDR1 and CDR2: MGHDK, SYGVNS. The CDR3 is 16 amino acids. V was pared by 2 bases and J by 4 bases, with 7 bases of the junction left unmatched. DNA of the CDR3: TGTGCCAGCAGTGAACTCATAGCGGGAACTTACAATGAGCAGTTCTTC. It yields the protein CASSELIAGTYNEQFF.

The CDR3 sequence: CASTTGGGRSGANVLTF. CDR3 bases: TGTGCCAGTACGACAGGGGGCGGCCGGTCTGGGGCCAACGTCCTGACTTTC. V is TRBV27 and J is TRBJ2-6, with TRBD1 matching over 10 bases. The CDR3 consists of 17 residues. Germline V lookup: CDR1 MNHEY, CDR2 SMNVEV (reference sequence). V lost 9 bases to trimming and J lost 1 base; unmatched junction nucleotides: 9.

The J gene is TRBJ1-2, the V gene TRBV9; maybe TRBD1 (5 bases). Trimming stripped 7 bases from V and 3 bases from J, with 10 bases between. Germline V gene data show CDR1 as SGDLS and CDR2 as YYNGEE. CDR3 length: 12 amino acids. CDR3 DNA sequence: TGTGCCAGCGGGCAGGGATACTATGGCTACACCTTC. This codes for CASGQGYYGYTF.

The genes are TRBV6-2 or TRBV6-3 and TRBJ1-5; TRBD1 aligns across 10 bases. Germline trimming cut 5 bases from V and 1 base from J; bases unmatched to any gene: 2. CDR3 length: 15 amino acids. The germline V gene has CDR1 MNHEY and CDR2 SVGEGT. CDR3 loop: CASSTTGGSNQPQHF. The CDR3 nucleotides are TGTGCCAGCAGTACGACAGGGGGCAGCAATCAGCCCCAGCATTTT.

This rearrangement joins TRBV10-3 to TRBJ2-1; D might be TRBD1 (6 bases). This CDR3 comprises 13 residues. In germline, CDR1 is ENHRY, CDR2 SYGVKD. The V and J ends lost 7 bases and 5 bases respectively, with 12 bases between them. In nucleotides, the CDR3 is TGTGCCATCAAGGGGGAGAATAACAATGAGCAGTTCTTC. It specifies CAIKGENNNEQFF.

The chain joins TRBV11-2 to TRBJ2-3; the D gene is possibly TRBD2 (6 bases). The CDR3 contains 15 residues. The germline V and J ends were trimmed by 4 bases and 4 bases, with 15 bases remaining between them. Per the germline V gene, CDR1 is SGHAT and CDR2 is FQNNGV. The CDR3 coding sequence is TGTGCCAGCAGCTCTAGACTAGTGGGGTCAGATACGCAGTATTTT. Translated, it gives CASSSRLVGSDTQYF. Combining the CDR3 with reference TRBV11-2 and TRBJ2-3 gives the whole variable domain EAGVAQSPRYKIIEKRQSVAFWCNPISGHATLYWYQQILGQGPKLLIQFQNNGVVDDSQLPKDRFSAERLKGVDSTLKIQPAKLEDSAVYLCASSSRLVGSDTQYFGPGTRLTVL.

CDR3 DNA sequence: TGTGCCAGCAATGCGGGGGGACTTAGCGGGATCTACGAGCAGTACTTC. Translated, it gives CASNAGGLSGIYEQYF. The V and J genes are TRBV5-4 and TRBJ2-7; 8 bases match TRBD2. Germline trimming cut 6 bases from V and 3 bases from J; bases unmatched to any gene: 14. This CDR3 has 16 residues. Germline V gene lookup returns CDR1 SGHNT and CDR2 YYREEE (reference sequence).

The chain couples TRBV5-1 to TRBJ2-3; the match to TRBD2 covers 13 bases. The CDR3 consists of 16 residues. Germline values: CDR1 SGHRS, CDR2 YFSETQ. J lost 2 bases, V lost 4 bases, and 4 bases had no gene match. CDR3 nucleotides: TGCGCCAGCAGCGGGGGACTAGCGGGAAACACAGATACGCAGTATTTT. It encodes CASSGGLAGNTDTQYF.

This chain joins TRBV27 and TRBJ2-5; 10 positions match TRBD1. The V and J ends lost 6 bases and 5 bases, in that order; junction bases with no gene match: 9. The CDR3 loop spans 15 amino acids. Germline assignment: CDR1 MNHEY and CDR2 SMNVEV (reference sequence). This CDR3 reads CASSATGGWEETQYF. The CDR3 nucleotides read TGTGCCAGCAGCGCGACAGGGGGCTGGGAGGAGACCCAGTACTTC.

Only one count was recorded for this clone. The CDR3 reads CASRGESNEKLFF. The CDR3 nucleotides read TGTGCCAGCAGGGGAGAGTCCAATGAAAAACTGTTTTTT. The gene calls are TRBV21-1 and TRBJ1-4. TRBV21-1 is a listed pseudogene. The CDR3 sequence is 13 residues long.

The chain combines TRBV5-1 with TRBJ2-1; 16 bases agree with TRBD2. The CDR3 spans 17 residues. Per germline, CDR1 SGHRS and CDR2 YFSETQ. V dropped 4 bases and J dropped 7; count of bases not matched to a gene: 8. CDR3 in DNA: TGCGCCAGCAGCCCTCCGGGACTAGCGGGAGGGGGTAATGAGCAGTTCTTC. This translates into CASSPPGLAGGGNEQFF.

This clone has a single count. The V call is TRBV6-6, the J call TRBJ2-7; 9 bases are shared with TRBD1. The CDR3 is 14 residues long. V shed 0 bases, J shed 7 bases, and the junction held 4 bases outside the gene matches. Germline CDR1 is MNHNY and CDR2 is SVGAGI (reference sequence). CDR3: CASSYSDRGSEQYF. The DNA of the CDR3 is TGTGCCAGCAGTTACTCCGACAGGGGGAGTGAGCAGTACTTC.

V and J are TRBV29-1 and TRBJ1-1; D gene ambiguous. The CDR3 covers 19 residues. In germline, CDR1 is SQVTM, CDR2 ANQGSEA. Between the trimmed V and J ends, which lost 0 bases and 1 base, there was a span of 24 bases. DNA of the CDR3: TGCAGCGTTGAAGATTTTGTGGAAGGGAGAAATCTGGGGAACACTGAAGCTTTCTTT. It translates to CSVEDFVEGRNLGNTEAFF.

The chain links TRBV10-1 to TRBJ2-1; no firm D call. With 8 bases removed from V and 12 bases from J, the gap between germline ends came to 14 bases. The CDR3 covers 11 residues. The V gene's germline CDR1 is WNHNN and CDR2 SYGVQD (reference sequence). CDR3 loop: CASGVLVGQFF. The CDR3 nucleotides are TGCGCCAGCGGAGTCCTAGTAGGGCAGTTCTTC.

The V and J genes are TRBV9 and TRBJ1-6; D unresolved. The length of the CDR3 is 14 residues. Germline CDR1 is SGDLS and CDR2 is YYNGEE. The V gene lost 4 bases and the J gene lost 7 bases, with 12 bases spanning the gap. This CDR3 reads CASSPTGLNSPLHF. CDR3 in DNA: TGTGCCAGCAGCCCCACCGGCCTCAATTCACCCCTCCACTTT.

The rearrangement uses TRBV6-4 and TRBJ1-5, with TRBD1 as a possible D gene (6 bases). Germline V lookup: CDR1 MRHNA, CDR2 SNTAGT. Trimming pared 4 bases from V and 4 bases from J, leaving 14 bases between. The CDR3 is 15 residues long. CDR3 DNA: TGTGCCAGCAGTGCCGAGGGGGGTGATAATCAGCCCCAGCATTTT. Translating it yields CASSAEGGDNQPQHF.

The rearrangement links TRBV3-1 (or the pseudogene TRBV3-2) to TRBJ2-4, with 9 bases aligning to TRBD2. The CDR3 covers 22 residues. V lost 1 base, J lost 0 bases, and 19 bases stayed unmatched. Germline V gives CDR1 LGHDT, CDR2 YNNKEL (reference sequence). Here the CDR3 reads CASSQGAVWREGPGGAKNIQYF. CDR3 nucleotide sequence: TGTGCCAGCAGCCAAGGCGCCGTCTGGCGGGAGGGCCCGGGAGGAGCCAAAAACATTCAGTACTTC.